A selection of T cell receptor beta chains follows, all from one sample in a study of cytomegalovirus exposure and HLA in healthy donors. The table came from immunoSEQ multiplex PCR; TCRdb's copy has only in-frame clones and leaves some out. This sample has roughly 250,000 clones, with 70% to 90% found just once. The specimen was PBMCs. The receptor set was obtained from a woman aged 40 to 50 in good health and CMV-seropositive. Each CDR3 is given with its conserved first and last residue. The D gene is left open where the match is weak. Where a row states a size, it is once, few, many or the class of an expanded clone; other rows omit it.

v_call: TRBV7-9; j_call: TRBJ2-7; clone_size: -; d_call: -; cdr3_nt: TGTGCCAGCAGCCCAGGGGTGACCATCTACGAGCAGTACTTC; cdr3_aa: CASSPGVTIYEQYF
v_call: TRBV6-6; j_call: TRBJ2-3; clone_size: -; d_call: -; cdr3_nt: TGTGCCAGCAGGCGGATTGAGGGAGGAGGAACAGATACGCAGTATTTT; cdr3_aa: CASRRIEGGGTDTQYF
v_call: TRBV5-4; j_call: TRBJ1-2; clone_size: -; d_call: TRBD1; cdr3_nt: TGTGCCAGCAGCGCGAACTGGGACAGGGGGTATGGCTACACCTTC; cdr3_aa: CASSANWDRGYGYTF
v_call: TRBV28; j_call: TRBJ1-1; clone_size: -; d_call: -; cdr3_nt: TGTGCCAGCAGTAAACTTATGAACACTGAAGCTTTCTTT; cdr3_aa: CASSKLMNTEAFF
v_call: TRBV5-4; j_call: TRBJ2-2; clone_size: -; d_call: TRBD2; cdr3_nt: TGTGCCAGCAGCTTGATTAGCGGGGGAACCGGGGAGCTGTTTTTT; cdr3_aa: CASSLISGGTGELFF
v_call: TRBV10-3; j_call: TRBJ1-2; clone_size: -; d_call: -; cdr3_nt: TGTGCCATCAGTGACCCGTTACAGCTGAACTATGGCTACACCTTC; cdr3_aa: CAISDPLQLNYGYTF
v_call: TRBV9; j_call: TRBJ1-1; clone_size: few; d_call: -; cdr3_nt: TGTGCCAGCAGCGTAAGCTTAAACACTGAAGCTTTCTTT; cdr3_aa: CASSVSLNTEAFF
v_call: TRBV2; j_call: TRBJ1-3; clone_size: once; d_call: TRBD1; cdr3_nt: TGTGCCAGCAATCCGGACAGGGGGACTGGAAACACCATATATTTT; cdr3_aa: CASNPDRGTGNTIYF
v_call: TRBV16; j_call: TRBJ2-7; clone_size: -; d_call: -; cdr3_nt: TGTGCCAGCAGCCAATCCCTCAGTTCCTACGAGCAGTACTTC; cdr3_aa: CASSQSLSSYEQYF
v_call: TRBV7-6; j_call: TRBJ2-7; clone_size: -; d_call: -; cdr3_nt: TGTGCCAGCAGAACCGACAGTTTCTCCTACGAGCAGTACTTC; cdr3_aa: CASRTDSFSYEQYF
v_call: TRBV6-5; j_call: TRBJ1-1; clone_size: -; d_call: -; cdr3_nt: TGTGCCAGCAGTTACTCGGGAGCGGGAAACACTGAAGCTTTCTTT; cdr3_aa: CASSYSGAGNTEAFF
v_call: TRBV27; j_call: TRBJ2-1; clone_size: -; d_call: TRBD2; cdr3_nt: TGTGCCAGCAGTTTAGAGGAGGATGCTAGCGGGAGGCCCACCTACAATGAGCAGTTCTTC; cdr3_aa: CASSLEEDASGRPTYNEQFF
v_call: TRBV6-5; j_call: TRBJ2-1; clone_size: -; d_call: -; cdr3_nt: TGTGCCAGCAGAGAGACAGATTACAATGAGCAGTTCTTC; cdr3_aa: CASRETDYNEQFF
v_call: TRBV6-5; j_call: TRBJ1-3; clone_size: -; d_call: TRBD1; cdr3_nt: TGTGCCAGCGGTCGGGACAGGGAATCTGGAAACACCATATATTTT; cdr3_aa: CASGRDRESGNTIYF
v_call: TRBV4-1; j_call: TRBJ2-7; clone_size: once; d_call: -; cdr3_nt: TGCGCCAGCAGCCAAGAAGGACTGCAGGTCTACGAGCAGTACTTC; cdr3_aa: CASSQEGLQVYEQYF